Listed below are T cell receptor beta chains from one sample, sequenced in a study of T cell responses to AZD1222 COVID-19 vaccine. The data were produced by immunoSEQ multiplex PCR, yet TCRdb's version contains in-frame clones alone and is incomplete. Of approximately 120,000 clones detected, approximately 89% appear once; the ten largest clones hold about 5%. Specimen: peripheral blood, collected on day 0 of AZD1222 vaccination. The receptors were gathered from an adult in good health. CDR3s include the opening cysteine and the closing phenylalanine or tryptophan. Fields, in order: V gene, J gene, CDR3 protein.

v_gene: TRBV18; j_gene: TRBJ2-2; CDR3aa: CASFLAPPQEAGELFF
v_gene: TRBV5-8; j_gene: TRBJ1-1; CDR3aa: CASSYHRSIKSEAFF
v_gene: TRBV5-1; j_gene: TRBJ1-5; CDR3aa: CASSLEGHQAGQPQHF
v_gene: TRBV19; j_gene: TRBJ2-2; CDR3aa: CASRRYGGNTGELFF
v_gene: TRBV2; j_gene: TRBJ1-6; CDR3aa: CASQGAGSPLHF
v_gene: TRBV30; j_gene: TRBJ2-7; CDR3aa: CAWSKQVLAAYEQYF
v_gene: TRBV25-1; j_gene: TRBJ1-2; CDR3aa: CASSDHSPGNGYTF
v_gene: TRBV7-2; j_gene: TRBJ2-2; CDR3aa: CASSARGTGELFF
v_gene: TRBV28; j_gene: TRBJ2-1; CDR3aa: CASSLITGGSNEQFF
v_gene: TRBV5-1; j_gene: TRBJ1-3; CDR3aa: CASSSPGTPSGNTIYF
v_gene: TRBV24-1; j_gene: TRBJ2-3; CDR3aa: CATSDLPGTSGGATTDTQYF
v_gene: TRBV10-2; j_gene: TRBJ1-3; CDR3aa: CASSEGRGRTGNTIYF
v_gene: TRBV6-2/TRBV6-3; j_gene: TRBJ1-6; CDR3aa: CASSLRKGSSPLHF
v_gene: TRBV11-2; j_gene: TRBJ2-3; CDR3aa: CASSPWTGRTDTQYF
v_gene: TRBV3-1/TRBV3-2; j_gene: TRBJ2-5; CDR3aa: CASSQRVDIQETQYF
v_gene: TRBV6-6; j_gene: TRBJ2-7; CDR3aa: CASSLGGSSYEQYF
v_gene: TRBV7-9; j_gene: TRBJ2-1; CDR3aa: CASSEAGEQFF
v_gene: TRBV11-2; j_gene: TRBJ2-5; CDR3aa: CASSLAGEGETQYF
v_gene: TRBV5-1; j_gene: TRBJ1-2; CDR3aa: CASTISGEGGYTF
v_gene: TRBV2; j_gene: TRBJ1-5; CDR3aa: CASTRTASNQPQHF
v_gene: TRBV12-3/TRBV12-4; j_gene: TRBJ1-2; CDR3aa: CASSSGTGYTF
v_gene: TRBV29-1; j_gene: TRBJ1-3; CDR3aa: CSVRTGGNTIYF
v_gene: TRBV18; j_gene: TRBJ1-1; CDR3aa: CASSENTEAFF
v_gene: TRBV19; j_gene: TRBJ1-2; CDR3aa: CASSIGQTGGYTF
v_gene: TRBV7-9; j_gene: TRBJ2-7; CDR3aa: CASSLEGRRDEQYF
v_gene: TRBV19; j_gene: TRBJ1-4; CDR3aa: CASQFQGPATNEKLFF
v_gene: TRBV7-8; j_gene: TRBJ1-1; CDR3aa: CASSLGWDRATEAFF
v_gene: TRBV15; j_gene: TRBJ2-4; CDR3aa: CATSRKGQREGNIQYF
v_gene: TRBV5-1; j_gene: TRBJ2-1; CDR3aa: CASSLATYNEQFF
v_gene: TRBV30; j_gene: TRBJ2-7; CDR3aa: CAWSVQASAYEQYF
v_gene: TRBV5-5; j_gene: TRBJ2-7; CDR3aa: CASSLSGGAYEQYF
v_gene: TRBV10-3; j_gene: TRBJ2-1; CDR3aa: CAISEPHSFVGNEQFF
v_gene: TRBV5-8; j_gene: TRBJ1-1; CDR3aa: CASSFRYQGEAFF
v_gene: TRBV4-2; j_gene: TRBJ1-2; CDR3aa: CASSETGQPYYGYTF
v_gene: TRBV5-4; j_gene: TRBJ1-3; CDR3aa: CASSAGTASGNTIYF
v_gene: TRBV21-1; j_gene: TRBJ1-4; CDR3aa: CASSKPRWGGSNEKLFF
v_gene: TRBV4-2; j_gene: TRBJ1-2; CDR3aa: CASSQDRNQGAYGYTF
v_gene: TRBV5-1; j_gene: TRBJ1-4; CDR3aa: CASSLGEATNEKLFF
v_gene: TRBV24-1; j_gene: TRBJ2-1; CDR3aa: CATSGMSYNEQFF
v_gene: TRBV5-1; j_gene: TRBJ2-5; CDR3aa: CASSLVFKETQYF
v_gene: TRBV11-2; j_gene: TRBJ1-2; CDR3aa: CASSLGTDYGYTF
v_gene: TRBV19; j_gene: TRBJ2-4; CDR3aa: CASSIGDRGSIQYF
v_gene: TRBV18; j_gene: TRBJ2-5; CDR3aa: CASSTLLAGPQETQYF
v_gene: TRBV10-2; j_gene: TRBJ1-1; CDR3aa: CASSSVGGTEAFF
v_gene: TRBV19; j_gene: TRBJ1-1; CDR3aa: CASSSGGGANTEAFF
v_gene: TRBV19; j_gene: TRBJ1-1; CDR3aa: CASSNRGPLDTEAFF
v_gene: TRBV23-1; j_gene: TRBJ1-5; CDR3aa: CASSTVGGALNQPQHF
v_gene: TRBV6-5; j_gene: TRBJ1-2; CDR3aa: CATELGARQGAGYTF